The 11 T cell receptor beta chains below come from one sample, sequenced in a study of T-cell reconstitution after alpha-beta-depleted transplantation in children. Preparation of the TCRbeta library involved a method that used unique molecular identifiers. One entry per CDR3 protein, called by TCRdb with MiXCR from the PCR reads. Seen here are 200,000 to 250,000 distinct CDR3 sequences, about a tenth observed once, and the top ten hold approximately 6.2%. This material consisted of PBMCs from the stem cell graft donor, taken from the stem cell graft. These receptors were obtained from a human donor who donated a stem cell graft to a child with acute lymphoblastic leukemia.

The CDR3 region is CASSLGDRGWGYTF. CDR3 nucleotides: TGCGCCAGCAGCTTGGGGGACCGTGGATGGGGCTACACCTTC. The V and J genes are TRBV5-1 and TRBJ1-2, with a possible D match to TRBD1 (5 bases). Trimming cost V 0 bases and J 8 bases, with 14 bases left between them. CDR1 is SGHRS, CDR2 YFSETQ, per germline. This CDR3 region has 14 residues.

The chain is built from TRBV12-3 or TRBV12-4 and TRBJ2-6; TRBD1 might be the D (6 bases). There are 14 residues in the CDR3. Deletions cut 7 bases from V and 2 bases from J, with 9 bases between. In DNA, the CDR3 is TGTGCCAGCATTACAGGGACTGGGGCCAACGTCCTGACTTTC. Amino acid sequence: CASITGTGANVLTF.

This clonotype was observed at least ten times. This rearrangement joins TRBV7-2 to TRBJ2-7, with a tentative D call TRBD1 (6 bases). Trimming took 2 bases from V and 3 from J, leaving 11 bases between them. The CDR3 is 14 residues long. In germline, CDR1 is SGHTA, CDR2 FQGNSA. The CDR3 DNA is TGTGCCAGCAGCTTACAAGGGGGATACTACGAGCAGTACTTC. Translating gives CASSLQGGYYEQYF.

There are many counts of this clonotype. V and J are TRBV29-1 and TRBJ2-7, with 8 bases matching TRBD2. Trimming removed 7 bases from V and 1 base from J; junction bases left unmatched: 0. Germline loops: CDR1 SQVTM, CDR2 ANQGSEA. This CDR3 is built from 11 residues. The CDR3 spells CSAGGSYEQYF. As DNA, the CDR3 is TGCAGCGCGGGGGGGTCCTACGAGCAGTACTTC.

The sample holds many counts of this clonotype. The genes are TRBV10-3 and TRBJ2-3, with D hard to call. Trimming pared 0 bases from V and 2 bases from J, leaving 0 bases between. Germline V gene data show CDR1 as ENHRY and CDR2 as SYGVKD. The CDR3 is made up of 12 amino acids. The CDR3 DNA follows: TGTGCCATCAGTGAGTCCACAGATACGCAGTATTTT. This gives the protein CAISESTDTQYF.

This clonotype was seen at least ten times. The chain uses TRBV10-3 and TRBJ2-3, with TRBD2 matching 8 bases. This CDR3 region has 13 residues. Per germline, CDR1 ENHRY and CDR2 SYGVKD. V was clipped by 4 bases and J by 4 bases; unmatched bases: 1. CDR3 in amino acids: CAISAGGADTQYF. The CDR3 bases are TGTGCCATCAGTGCCGGGGGGGCAGATACGCAGTATTTT.

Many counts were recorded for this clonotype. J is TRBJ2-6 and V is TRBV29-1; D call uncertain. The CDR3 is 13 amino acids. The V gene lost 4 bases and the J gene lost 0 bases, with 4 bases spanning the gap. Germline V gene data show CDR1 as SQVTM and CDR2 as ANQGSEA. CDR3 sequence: CSVVDSGANVLTF. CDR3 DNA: TGCAGCGTTGTTGACTCTGGGGCCAACGTCCTGACTTTC. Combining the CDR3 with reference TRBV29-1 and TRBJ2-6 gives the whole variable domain SAVISQKPSRDICQRGTSLTIQCQVDSQVTMMFWYRQQPGQSLTLIATANQGSEATYESGFVIDKFPISRPNLTFSTLTVSNMSPEDSSIYLCSVVDSGANVLTFGAGSRLTVL.

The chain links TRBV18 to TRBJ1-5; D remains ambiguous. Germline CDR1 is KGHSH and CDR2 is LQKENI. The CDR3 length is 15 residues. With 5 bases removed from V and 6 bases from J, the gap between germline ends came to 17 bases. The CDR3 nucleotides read TGTGCCAGCTCAACCTCGCCGGAAGGCGGTCAGCCCCAGCATTTT. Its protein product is CASSTSPEGGQPQHF.

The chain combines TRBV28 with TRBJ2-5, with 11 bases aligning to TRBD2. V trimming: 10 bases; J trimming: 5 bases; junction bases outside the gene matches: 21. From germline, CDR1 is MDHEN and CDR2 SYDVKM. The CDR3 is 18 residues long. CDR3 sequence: CAMGPGLAGGRGLETQYF. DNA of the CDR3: TGTGCCATGGGCCCCGGGCTAGCGGGGGGCCGAGGACTGGAGACCCAGTACTTC.

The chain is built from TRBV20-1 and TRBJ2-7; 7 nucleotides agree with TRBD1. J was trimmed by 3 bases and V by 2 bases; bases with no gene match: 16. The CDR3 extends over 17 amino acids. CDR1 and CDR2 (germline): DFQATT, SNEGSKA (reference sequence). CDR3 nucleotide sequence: TGCAGTGCTAGACCAACGGCACGCCAGGGGGTGGACTACGAGCAGTACTTC. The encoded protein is CSARPTARQGVDYEQYF.

In nucleotides, the CDR3 is TGTGCCAGCAGCTATAAAGCCGGTCTTGATGGGCCCCAGCATTTT. It yields the protein CASSYKAGLDGPQHF. The chain combines TRBV7-6 with TRBJ1-5; D unresolved. Germline V CDR1 and CDR2: SGHVS, FNYEAQ. The CDR3 covers 15 residues. Deletions cut 4 bases from V and 9 bases from J, with 19 bases between.